This TCR beta chain was retrieved from a study of cytomegalovirus exposure and HLA in healthy donors. On the study more broadly: Later, an analysis reported that the 95 to 150 validation repertoires had used the same platform as the roughly 660 first-cohort repertoires.

Profiled with immunoSEQ multiplex PCR; TCRdb holds only in-frame clones, not every one. The profile shows roughly 180,000 clones, around nine tenths of them singletons. This clone was seen more than once but under ten times. The target antigen is unknown. Study-wide results and limits: The classifier, whose performance was assessed in both the original and validation cohorts, reportedly diagnosed cytomegalovirus status with high specificity and sensitivity. Specificity for CMV antigens was confirmed in vitro for a few of the CMV-associated chains.

Germline CDR1 and CDR2: SGHAT and FQNNGV. J gave up 5 bases and V 8 bases, and 6 bases lay outside the gene matches. This CDR3 comprises 12 residues. The V call is TRBV11-2, the J call TRBJ2-7, with 7 bases matching TRBD1. The sequenced sample was PBMCs. This TCR came from a man younger than 45 in good health and CMV-seropositive. The CDR3 sequence is CASGGQANEQYF. The CDR3 nucleotides are TGTGCCAGCGGCGGACAGGCCAACGAGCAGTACTTC.